This T cell receptor beta chain was captured by sequencing in a study of cytomegalovirus exposure and HLA in healthy donors. PCR involved 60 Vbeta and 13 Jbeta primers. Using immunoSEQ multiplex PCR, the repertoire was profiled, and TCRdb retains in-frame clones only, with some absent. The repertoire holds over 45,000 clones, with 65% to 85% as singletons. In the case of this clone: Its antigen is as yet unknown.

General observations from the study: The study designated roughly 160 TCR beta chains cytomegalovirus-associated. Researchers reported in a later analysis that a missense DCLRE1C variant was tied to TCR beta V- and J-gene trimming.

The origin of this receptor is a boy younger than 18 in good health and CMV-seropositive. Sequencing was done on a sample of PBMCs.

In nucleotides, the CDR3 is TGTGCCAGCAGCGGACTCCGCAATCAGCCCCAGCATTTT. Its protein is CASSGLRNQPQHF. The V gene is TRBV28, the J gene TRBJ1-5, with D unresolved. V gave up 6 bases and J gave up 2 bases, with 8 bases separating them. CDR1 is MDHEN, CDR2 SYDVKM, per germline. The CDR3 covers 13 residues.